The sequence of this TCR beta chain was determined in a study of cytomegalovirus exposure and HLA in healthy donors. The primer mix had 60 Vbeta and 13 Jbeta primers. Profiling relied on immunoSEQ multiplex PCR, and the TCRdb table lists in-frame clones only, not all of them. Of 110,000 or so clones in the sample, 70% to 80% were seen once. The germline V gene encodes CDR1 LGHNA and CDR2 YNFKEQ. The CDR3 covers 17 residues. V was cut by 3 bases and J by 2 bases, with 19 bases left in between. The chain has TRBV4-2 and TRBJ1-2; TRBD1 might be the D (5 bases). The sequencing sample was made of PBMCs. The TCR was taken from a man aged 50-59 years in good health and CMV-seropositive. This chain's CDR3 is CASSQIPLGGVNYGYTF. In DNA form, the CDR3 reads TGTGCCAGCAGCCAGATACCCTTGGGGGGGGTGAACTATGGCTACACCTTC.